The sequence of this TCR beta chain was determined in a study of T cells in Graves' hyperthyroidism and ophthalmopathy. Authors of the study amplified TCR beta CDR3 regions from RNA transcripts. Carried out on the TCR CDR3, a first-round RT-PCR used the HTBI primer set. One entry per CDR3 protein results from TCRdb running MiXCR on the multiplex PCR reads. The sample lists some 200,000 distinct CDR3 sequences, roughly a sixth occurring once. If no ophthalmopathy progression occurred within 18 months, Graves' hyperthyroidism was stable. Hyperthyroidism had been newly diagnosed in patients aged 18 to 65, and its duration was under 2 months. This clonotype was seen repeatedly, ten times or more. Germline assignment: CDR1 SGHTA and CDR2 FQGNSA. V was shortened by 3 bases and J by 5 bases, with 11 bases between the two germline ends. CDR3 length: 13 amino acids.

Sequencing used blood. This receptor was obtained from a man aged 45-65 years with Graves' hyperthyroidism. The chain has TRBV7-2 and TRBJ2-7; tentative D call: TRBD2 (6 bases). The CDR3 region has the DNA TGTGCCAGCAGCTTGGTCGGGAGAAACGAGCAGTACTTC. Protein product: CASSLVGRNEQYF.